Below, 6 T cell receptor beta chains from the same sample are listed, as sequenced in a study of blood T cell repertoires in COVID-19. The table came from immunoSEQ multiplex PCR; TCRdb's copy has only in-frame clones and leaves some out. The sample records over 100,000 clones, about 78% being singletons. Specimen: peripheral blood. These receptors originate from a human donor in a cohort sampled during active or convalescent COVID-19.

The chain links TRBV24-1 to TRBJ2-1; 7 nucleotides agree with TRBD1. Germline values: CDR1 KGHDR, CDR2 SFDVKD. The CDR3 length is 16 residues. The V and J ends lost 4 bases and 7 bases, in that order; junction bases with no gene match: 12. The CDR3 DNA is TGTGCCACCAGTGACGAACAGGGGCCCCCGCGAAATGAGCAGTTCTTC. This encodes CATSDEQGPPRNEQFF.

This CDR3 reads CASTTSGSGVSSYNEQFF. The CDR3, as DNA: TGTGCCAGTACGACCTCTGGGAGCGGGGTATCGAGCTACAATGAGCAGTTCTTC. This sequence joins TRBV19 and TRBJ2-1; 7 bases are a match to TRBD2. The CDR3 covers 18 residues. Germline-derived CDR1 and CDR2 are LNHDA and SQIVND (reference sequence). With 7 bases clipped from V and 3 bases from J, the junction kept 18 bases outside the gene matches.

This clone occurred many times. The chain's CDR3 is CASSTRTGTYNSPLHF. The CDR3 nucleotides are TGTGCCAGTAGTACCCGGACAGGCACCTATAATTCACCCCTCCACTTT. The chain is built from TRBV19 and TRBJ1-6; 7 nucleotides align to TRBD1. V shed 4 bases, J shed 2 bases, and the junction held 5 bases outside the gene matches. This CDR3 has 16 amino acids. Germline CDR1 reads LNHDA; CDR2 reads SQIVND (reference sequence). Full variable domain (outside the CDR3, taken from reference TRBV19 and TRBJ1-6): DGGITQSPKYLFRKEGQNVTLSCEQNLNHDAMYWYRQDPGQGLRLIYYSQIVNDFQKGDIAEGYSVSREKKESFPLTVTSAQKNPTAFYLCASSTRTGTYNSPLHFGNGTRLTVT.

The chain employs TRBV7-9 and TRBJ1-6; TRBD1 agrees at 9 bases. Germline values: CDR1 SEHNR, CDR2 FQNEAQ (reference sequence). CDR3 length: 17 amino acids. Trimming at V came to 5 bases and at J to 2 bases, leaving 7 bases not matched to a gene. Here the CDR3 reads CASSTNTGGAYNSPLHF. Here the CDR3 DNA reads TGTGCCAGCAGCACCAATACAGGGGGCGCCTATAATTCACCCCTCCACTTT.

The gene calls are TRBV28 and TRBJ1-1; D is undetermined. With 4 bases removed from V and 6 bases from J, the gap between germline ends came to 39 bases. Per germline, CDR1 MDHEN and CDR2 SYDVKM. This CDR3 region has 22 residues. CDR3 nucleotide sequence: TGTGCCAGCAGTTCCCCCCGGTGGAGGGAGATATTGTTTAAAGAACAGACCGCTGAAGCTTTCTTT. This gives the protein CASSSPRWREILFKEQTAEAFF.

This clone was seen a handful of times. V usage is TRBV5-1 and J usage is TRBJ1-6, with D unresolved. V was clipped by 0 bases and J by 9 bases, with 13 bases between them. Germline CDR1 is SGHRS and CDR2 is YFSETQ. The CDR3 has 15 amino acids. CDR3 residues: CASSLAYGEGSPLHF. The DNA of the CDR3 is TGCGCCAGCAGCTTGGCCTACGGTGAGGGTTCACCCCTCCACTTT.